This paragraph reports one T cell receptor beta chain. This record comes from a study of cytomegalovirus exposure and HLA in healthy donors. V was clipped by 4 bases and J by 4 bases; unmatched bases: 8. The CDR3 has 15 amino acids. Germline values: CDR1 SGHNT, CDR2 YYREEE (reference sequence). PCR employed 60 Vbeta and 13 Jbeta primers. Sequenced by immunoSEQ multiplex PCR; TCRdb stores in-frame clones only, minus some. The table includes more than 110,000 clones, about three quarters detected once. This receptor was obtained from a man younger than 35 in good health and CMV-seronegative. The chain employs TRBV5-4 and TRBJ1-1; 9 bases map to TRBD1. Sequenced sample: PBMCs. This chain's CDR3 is CASSPWGGQGTEAFF. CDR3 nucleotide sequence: TGTGCCAGCAGCCCGTGGGGGGGACAGGGCACTGAAGCTTTCTTT.